This passage covers 12 T cell receptor beta chains from one sample sequenced in a study of molecular identifiers for immune sequencing clone quantification. Each CDR3 protein gets one entry after TCRdb re-called the PCR reads with MiXCR. The data hold about 510,000 distinct CDR3 sequences, with 25% observed a single time. The material sequenced was naive CD8+ T cells from blood, with Jurkat cell RNA spiked in. Indicated subset: FACS-sorted CD8+CD4-CCR7+CD45RA+ naive T cells. These TCRs come from a human donor in good health. Some libraries in this study had Jurkat cell RNA spiked in.

As regards this clonotype: The CDR3 end shows no conserved phenylalanine or tryptophan, and so a read error is likely. The CDR3 protein is CASSYDGVGHYEQYY. CDR3 in DNA: TGTGCCAGCAGTTACGACGGAGTGGGACACTACGAGCAGTACTAC. The chain uses TRBV6-5 and TRBJ2-7; a possible D gene is TRBD1 (6 bases). Trimming cost V 2 bases and J 3 bases, with 14 bases left between them. Germline loops: CDR1 MNHEY, CDR2 SVGAGI. The CDR3 consists of 15 residues.

This clonotype was counted ten times or more. The chain combines TRBV7-9 with TRBJ2-3; no clear D gene. Germline CDR1 and CDR2: SEHNR and FQNEAQ (reference sequence). The CDR3 runs 12 residues. V dropped 8 bases and J dropped 6 bases, with 12 bases sitting between them. In DNA form, the CDR3 reads TGTGCCAGCTTACTAAGGACGGATACGCAGTATTTT. It translates to CASLLRTDTQYF. Full variable domain (outside the CDR3, taken from reference TRBV7-9 and TRBJ2-3): DTGVSQNPRHKITKRGQNVTFRCDPISEHNRLYWYRQTLGQGPEFLTYFQNEAQLEKSRLLSDRFSAERPKGSFSTLEIQRTEQGDSAMYLCASLLRTDTQYFGPGTRLTVL.

Ten or more counts support this clonotype. This chain connects TRBV27 to TRBJ1-1; a possible D gene is TRBD1 (6 bases). V was pared by 10 bases and J by 6 bases, with 15 bases between. CDR3 length: 12 amino acids. From germline, CDR1 is MNHEY and CDR2 SMNVEV (reference sequence). CDR3 sequence reads: CATEGEGSEAFF. The CDR3, as DNA: TGTGCCACCGAGGGGGAGGGATCTGAAGCTTTCTTT.

This clonotype was seen a few times. V and J are TRBV13 and TRBJ2-7; TRBD1 matches 8 bases. With V trimmed by 5 bases and J by 4 bases, 10 bases remained unmatched. The CDR3 totals 15 residues. Looked up from germline, CDR1 is PRHDT and CDR2 is FYEKMQ (reference sequence). The CDR3 nucleotides are TGTGCCAGCAGCCACCTAGAGGACAGGGCTTACGAGCAGTACTTC. Translation gives CASSHLEDRAYEQYF. Combining the CDR3 with reference TRBV13 and TRBJ2-7 gives the whole variable domain AAGVIQSPRHLIKEKRETATLKCYPIPRHDTVYWYQQGPGQDPQFLISFYEKMQSDKGSIPDRFSAQQFSDYHSELNMSSLELGDSALYFCASSHLEDRAYEQYFGPGTRLTVT.

The V gene is TRBV6-2 or TRBV6-3, the J gene TRBJ2-7; 7 positions match TRBD1. With V trimmed by 4 bases and J by 3 bases, 9 bases remained unmatched. The CDR3 runs to 15 residues. Germline V gene data show CDR1 as MNHEY and CDR2 as SVGEGT. The CDR3 sequence is CASSSLRQGVYEQYF. Written as DNA, the CDR3 is TGTGCCAGCAGTTCGCTTAGACAGGGTGTCTACGAGCAGTACTTC.

About this clonotype itself: This sequence may be a read error, since a much larger clone differs from it by one base. This CDR3 reads CASSLAGDHRTKYF. CDR3 coding DNA: TGTGCCAGCAGCTTAGCCGGCGACCACCGAACCAAGTACTTC. This chain links TRBV7-9 with TRBJ2-5; no reliable D call. From germline, CDR1 is SEHNR and CDR2 FQNEAQ (reference sequence). The CDR3 extends over 14 amino acids. V was trimmed by 0 bases and J by 12 bases, leaving 17 bases between them. The variable domain in full, completed from reference TRBV7-9 and TRBJ2-5, reads DTGVSQNPRHKITKRGQNVTFRCDPISEHNRLYWYRQTLGQGPEFLTYFQNEAQLEKSRLLSDRFSAERPKGSFSTLEIQRTEQGDSAMYLCASSLAGDHRTKYFGPGTRLLVL.

This clonotype was seen repeatedly, ten times or more. The chain joins TRBV4-1 to TRBJ1-5; D not certain. Germline V lookup: CDR1 MGHRA, CDR2 YSYEKL. The V end was cut by 2 bases, the J end by 2 bases, with 4 bases between. There are 13 residues in the CDR3. The CDR3 DNA sequence: TGCGCCAGCAGCCAAAATGGCAATCAGCCCCAGCATTTT. This codes for CASSQNGNQPQHF.

The table lists this clonotype with a count of one. Here the CDR3 reads CASSRLREGWLQPQHF. In DNA form, the CDR3 reads TGTGCCAGCAGCCGACTCAGGGAGGGTTGGTTGCAGCCCCAGCATTTT. The chain uses TRBV27 and TRBJ1-5, with a weak D call TRBD1 (5 bases). Trimming stripped 6 bases from V and 7 bases from J, with 22 bases between. The V gene's germline CDR1 is MNHEY and CDR2 SMNVEV (reference sequence). CDR3 length equals 16 residues.

J is TRBJ1-2 and V is TRBV7-9, with 7 bases matching TRBD1. Germline V gene sequence: CDR1 SEHNR, CDR2 FQNEAQ (reference sequence). V was pared by 1 base and J by 2 bases, with 4 bases of the junction left unmatched. This CDR3 has 15 amino acids. The CDR3 is CASSLVGGENYGYTF. Here the CDR3 DNA reads TGTGCCAGCAGCTTAGTAGGGGGCGAGAACTATGGCTACACCTTC.

This clonotype was recorded many times. This chain connects TRBV27 to TRBJ2-7; D gene unclear. CDR3 length: 13 residues. V dropped 2 bases and J dropped 2 bases, with 7 bases sitting between them. Germline CDR1 reads MNHEY; CDR2 reads SMNVEV (reference sequence). The DNA of the CDR3 is TGTGCCAGCAGTTTAGGGGTTGCCTACGAGCAGTACTTC. Amino acid sequence: CASSLGVAYEQYF.

The chain couples TRBV24-1 to TRBJ2-1, with D possibly being TRBD1 (6 bases). The germline V and J ends were trimmed by 1 base and 7 bases, with 7 bases remaining between them. Germline V gene lookup returns CDR1 KGHDR and CDR2 SFDVKD. The CDR3 has 13 amino acids. The CDR3 region is CATSDFTGNEQFF. The CDR3 nucleotides read TGTGCCACCAGTGATTTCACAGGGAATGAGCAGTTCTTC.

With respect to this clonotype: A much larger clone is a single base away; this may be a read error. The chain combines TRBV30 with TRBJ2-3; TRBD1 is a possible D gene (6 bases). CDR1 GTSNPN and CDR2 SVGIG come from the germline V gene (reference sequence). CDR3 length: 14 residues. CDR3 loop: CAWSDTGLTDTHYF. The CDR3 region has the DNA TGTGCCTGGAGTGATACAGGGTTAACAGATACGCATTATTTT.